This T cell receptor (beta chain) was documented in a study of regulatory T cells in long-lasting Graves disease. This clonotype was detected ten times or more. Described time point: newly diagnosed GD, antithyroid drugs for less than 3 months. Preparation of the TCR library used RNA extracted from PBMCs. TCR beta libraries were built with iRepertoire HTBI primers and Arm-PCR of CDR3 regions. TCRdb passed the multiplex PCR reads through MiXCR, listing each CDR3 protein once. The sample has 450,000 to 500,000 distinct CDR3 sequences; roughly 15% are singletons. In germline, CDR1 is KGHDR, CDR2 SFDVKD. V shed 1 base and J shed 0 bases, with 12 bases lying between them. CDR3 length: 17 residues. This sample was shared with a second study, whose subject was T cells in Graves' hyperthyroidism and ophthalmopathy.

The specimen comprised peripheral blood mononuclear cells (PBMCs), sampled at new diagnosis, from a patient treated with antithyroid drugs. This receptor was taken from a man in his forties with Graves disease. V and J are TRBV24-1 and TRBJ2-1; D call uncertain. CDR3 bases: TGTGCCACCAGTGATTTTGCCGGGCCCAGCTCCTACAATGAGCAGTTCTTC. This gives the protein CATSDFAGPSSYNEQFF.